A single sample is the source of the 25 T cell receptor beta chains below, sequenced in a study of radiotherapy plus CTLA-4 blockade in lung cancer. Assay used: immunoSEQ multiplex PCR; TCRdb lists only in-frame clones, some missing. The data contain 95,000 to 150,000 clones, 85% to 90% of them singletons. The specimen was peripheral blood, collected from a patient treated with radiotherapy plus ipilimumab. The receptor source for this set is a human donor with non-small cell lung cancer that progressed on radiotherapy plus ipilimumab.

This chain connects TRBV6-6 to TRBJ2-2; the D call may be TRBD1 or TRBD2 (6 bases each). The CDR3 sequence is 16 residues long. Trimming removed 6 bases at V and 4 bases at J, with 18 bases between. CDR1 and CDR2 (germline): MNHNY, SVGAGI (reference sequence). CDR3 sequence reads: CASRYTRGPSTGELFF. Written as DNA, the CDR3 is TGTGCCAGCAGATATACCCGGGGGCCTAGCACCGGGGAGCTGTTTTTT.

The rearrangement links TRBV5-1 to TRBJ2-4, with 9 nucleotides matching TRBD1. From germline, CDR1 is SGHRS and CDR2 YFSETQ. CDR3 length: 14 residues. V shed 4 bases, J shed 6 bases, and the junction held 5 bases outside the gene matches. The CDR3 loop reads CASSTGGLGNIQYF. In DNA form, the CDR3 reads TGCGCCAGCAGCACAGGGGGCTTGGGAAACATTCAGTACTTC.

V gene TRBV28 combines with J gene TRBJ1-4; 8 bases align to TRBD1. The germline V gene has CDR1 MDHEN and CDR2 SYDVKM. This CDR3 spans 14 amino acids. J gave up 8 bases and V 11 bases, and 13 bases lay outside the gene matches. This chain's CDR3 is CAAQGAGEVEKLFF. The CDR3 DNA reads TGTGCCGCCCAGGGGGCGGGGGAGGTAGAAAAACTGTTTTTT.

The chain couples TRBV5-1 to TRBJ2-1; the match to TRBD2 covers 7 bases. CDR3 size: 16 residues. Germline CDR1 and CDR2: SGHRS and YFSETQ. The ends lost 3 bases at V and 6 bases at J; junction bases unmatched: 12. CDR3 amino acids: CASSSGGGGPLNEQFF. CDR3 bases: TGCGCCAGCAGCTCGGGGGGTGGCGGACCTCTCAATGAGCAGTTCTTC.

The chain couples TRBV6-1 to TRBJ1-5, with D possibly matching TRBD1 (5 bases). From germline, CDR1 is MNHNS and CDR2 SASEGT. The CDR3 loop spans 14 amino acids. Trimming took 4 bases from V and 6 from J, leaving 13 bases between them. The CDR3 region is CASSGRQGSQPQHF. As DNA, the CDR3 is TGTGCCAGCAGTGGCCGCCAGGGCTCTCAGCCCCAGCATTTT.

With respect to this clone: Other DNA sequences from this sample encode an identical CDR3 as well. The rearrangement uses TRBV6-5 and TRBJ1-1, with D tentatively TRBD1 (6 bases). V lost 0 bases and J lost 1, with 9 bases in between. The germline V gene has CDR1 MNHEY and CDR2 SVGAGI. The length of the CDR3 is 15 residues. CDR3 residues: CASSYSRGGNTEAFF. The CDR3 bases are TGTGCCAGCAGTTACTCGAGGGGGGGGAACACTGAAGCTTTCTTT.

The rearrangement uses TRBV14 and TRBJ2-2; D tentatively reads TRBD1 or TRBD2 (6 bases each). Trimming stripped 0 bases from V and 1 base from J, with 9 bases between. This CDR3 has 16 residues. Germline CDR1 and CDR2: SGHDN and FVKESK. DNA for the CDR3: TGTGCCAGCAGCCAAGATGGGGGGCGGAACACCGGGGAGCTGTTTTTT. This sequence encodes CASSQDGGRNTGELFF.

The CDR3 spells CASGPGSGNTEAFF. The DNA of the CDR3 is TGCGCCAGCGGACCAGGGTCTGGGAACACTGAAGCTTTCTTT. This chain uses TRBV5-1 with TRBJ1-1; tentatively, D is TRBD1 (5 bases). The CDR3 totals 14 residues. Germline loops: CDR1 SGHRS, CDR2 YFSETQ. The V end lost 7 bases, the J end lost 1 base, and 14 bases lay between the germline ends.

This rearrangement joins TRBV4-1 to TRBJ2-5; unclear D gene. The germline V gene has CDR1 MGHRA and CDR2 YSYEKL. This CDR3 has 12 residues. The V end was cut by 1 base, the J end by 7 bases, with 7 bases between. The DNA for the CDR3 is TGCGCCAGCAGCCAAGTTTTCGGGACCCAGTACTTC. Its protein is CASSQVFGTQYF.

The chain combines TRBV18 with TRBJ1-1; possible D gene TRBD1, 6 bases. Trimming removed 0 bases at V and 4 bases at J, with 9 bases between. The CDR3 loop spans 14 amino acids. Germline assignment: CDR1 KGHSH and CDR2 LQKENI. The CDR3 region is CASSPPSGVTEAFF. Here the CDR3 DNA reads TGTGCCAGCTCACCACCGTCAGGGGTCACTGAAGCTTTCTTT.

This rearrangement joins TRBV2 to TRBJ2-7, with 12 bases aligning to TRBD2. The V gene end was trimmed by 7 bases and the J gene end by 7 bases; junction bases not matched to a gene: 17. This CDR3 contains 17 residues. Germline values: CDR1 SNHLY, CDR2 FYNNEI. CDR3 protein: CASKVGLAGGPREEQYF. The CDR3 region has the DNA TGTGCCAGCAAGGTGGGCCTAGCGGGAGGGCCGCGGGAGGAGCAGTACTTC. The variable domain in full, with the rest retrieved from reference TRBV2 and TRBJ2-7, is EPEVTQTPSHQVTQMGQEVILRCVPISNHLYFYWYRQILGQKVEFLVSFYNNEISEKSEIFDDQFSVERPDGSNFTLKIRSTKLEDSAMYFCASKVGLAGGPREEQYFGPGTRLTVT.

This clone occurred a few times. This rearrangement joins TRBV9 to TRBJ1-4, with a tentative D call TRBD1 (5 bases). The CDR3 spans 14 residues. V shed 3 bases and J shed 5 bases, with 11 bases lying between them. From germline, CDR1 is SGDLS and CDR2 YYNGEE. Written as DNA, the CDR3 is TGTGCCAGCAGCGCCCCCGGGGCGAATGAAAAACTGTTTTTT. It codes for CASSAPGANEKLFF.

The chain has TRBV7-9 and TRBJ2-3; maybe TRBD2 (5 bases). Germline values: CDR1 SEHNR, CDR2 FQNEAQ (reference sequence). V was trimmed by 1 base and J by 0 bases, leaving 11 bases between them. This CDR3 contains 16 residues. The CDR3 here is CASSLGGPTSTDTQYF. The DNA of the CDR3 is TGTGCCAGCAGCTTAGGCGGGCCCACTAGCACAGATACGCAGTATTTT.

The CDR3 region is CASTLEGARSNQPQHF. DNA of the CDR3: TGTGCCAGCACCCTGGAGGGGGCGCGAAGCAATCAGCCCCAGCATTTT. The chain has TRBV6-6 and TRBJ1-5; 7 nucleotides match TRBD1. This CDR3 comprises 16 residues. After removal of 7 bases from V and 1 base from J, the junction contained 10 bases not matched to a gene. The V gene's germline CDR1 is MNHNY and CDR2 SVGAGI (reference sequence).

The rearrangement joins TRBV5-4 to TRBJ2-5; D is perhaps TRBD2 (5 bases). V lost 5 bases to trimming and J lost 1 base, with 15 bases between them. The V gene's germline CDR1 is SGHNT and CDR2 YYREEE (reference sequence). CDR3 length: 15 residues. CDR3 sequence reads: CASRLTGGPQETQYF. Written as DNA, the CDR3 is TGTGCCAGCAGACTGACTGGAGGCCCCCAAGAGACCCAGTACTTC.

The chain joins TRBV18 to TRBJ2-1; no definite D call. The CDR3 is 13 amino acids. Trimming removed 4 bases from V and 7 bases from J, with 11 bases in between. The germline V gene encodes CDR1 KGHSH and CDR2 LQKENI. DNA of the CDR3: TGTGCCAGCTCACGGAAGGTTGCGAATGAGCAGTTCTTC. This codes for CASSRKVANEQFF.

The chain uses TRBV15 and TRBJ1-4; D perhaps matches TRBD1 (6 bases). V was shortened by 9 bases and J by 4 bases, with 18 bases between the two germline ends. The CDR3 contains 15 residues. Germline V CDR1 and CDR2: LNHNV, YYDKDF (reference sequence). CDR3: CATQGQRAINEKLFF. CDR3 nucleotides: TGTGCCACACAGGGCCAACGGGCCATTAATGAAAAACTGTTTTTT.

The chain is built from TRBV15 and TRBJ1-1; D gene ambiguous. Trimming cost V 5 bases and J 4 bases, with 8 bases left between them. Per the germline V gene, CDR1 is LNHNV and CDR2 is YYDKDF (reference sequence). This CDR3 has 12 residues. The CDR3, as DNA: TGTGCCACCAGCGTGCGTCCCACTGAAGCTTTCTTT. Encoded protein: CATSVRPTEAFF.

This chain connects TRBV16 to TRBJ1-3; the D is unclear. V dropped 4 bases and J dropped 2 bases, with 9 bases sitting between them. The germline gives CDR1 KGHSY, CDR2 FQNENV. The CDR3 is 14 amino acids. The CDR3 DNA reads TGTGCCAGCAGCCCCGGGATACCTGGAAACACCATATATTTT. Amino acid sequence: CASSPGIPGNTIYF.

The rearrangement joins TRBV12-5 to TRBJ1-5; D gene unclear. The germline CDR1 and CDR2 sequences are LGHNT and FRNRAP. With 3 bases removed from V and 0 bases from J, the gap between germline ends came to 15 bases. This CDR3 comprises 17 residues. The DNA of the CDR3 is TGTGCTAGTGGTTTTTTCGGGTTCCCCGATAGCAATCAGCCCCAGCATTTT. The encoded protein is CASGFFGFPDSNQPQHF.

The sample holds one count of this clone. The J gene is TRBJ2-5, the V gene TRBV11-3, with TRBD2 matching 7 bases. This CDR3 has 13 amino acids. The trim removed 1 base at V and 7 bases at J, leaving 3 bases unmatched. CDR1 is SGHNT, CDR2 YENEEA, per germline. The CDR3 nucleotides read TGTGCCAGCAGCTTAGGTTCTAGCGGGACCCAGTACTTC. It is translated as CASSLGSSGTQYF.

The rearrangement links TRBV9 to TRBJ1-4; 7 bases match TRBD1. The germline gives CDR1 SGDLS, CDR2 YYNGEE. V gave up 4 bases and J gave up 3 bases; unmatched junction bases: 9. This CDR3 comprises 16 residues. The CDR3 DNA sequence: TGTGCCAGCAGCCCCCACTTTGGACAGGCTAATGAAAAACTGTTTTTT. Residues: CASSPHFGQANEKLFF.

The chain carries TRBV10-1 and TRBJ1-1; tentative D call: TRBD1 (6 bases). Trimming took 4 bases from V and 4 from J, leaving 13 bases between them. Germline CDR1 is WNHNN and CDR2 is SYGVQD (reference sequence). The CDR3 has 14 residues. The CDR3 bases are TGCGCCAGCAGTGCCAACAGGGTGAGCACTGAAGCTTTCTTT. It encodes CASSANRVSTEAFF.

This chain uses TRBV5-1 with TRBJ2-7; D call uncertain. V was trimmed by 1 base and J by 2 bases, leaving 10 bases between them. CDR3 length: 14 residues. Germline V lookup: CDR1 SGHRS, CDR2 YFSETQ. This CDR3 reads CASSLNAAAYEQYF. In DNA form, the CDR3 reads TGCGCCAGCAGCTTGAATGCGGCCGCCTACGAGCAGTACTTC.

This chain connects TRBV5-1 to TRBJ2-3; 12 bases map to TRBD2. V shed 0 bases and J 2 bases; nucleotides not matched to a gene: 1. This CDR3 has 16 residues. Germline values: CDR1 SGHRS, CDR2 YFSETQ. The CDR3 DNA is TGCGCCAGCAGCTTGGGACTAGCGGGAGTCACAGATACGCAGTATTTT. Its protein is CASSLGLAGVTDTQYF. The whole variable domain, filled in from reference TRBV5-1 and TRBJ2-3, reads KAGVTQTPRYLIKTRGQQVTLSCSPISGHRSVSWYQQTPGQGLQFLFEYFSETQRNKGNFPGRFSGRQFSNSRSEMNVSTLELGDSALYLCASSLGLAGVTDTQYFGPGTRLTVL.